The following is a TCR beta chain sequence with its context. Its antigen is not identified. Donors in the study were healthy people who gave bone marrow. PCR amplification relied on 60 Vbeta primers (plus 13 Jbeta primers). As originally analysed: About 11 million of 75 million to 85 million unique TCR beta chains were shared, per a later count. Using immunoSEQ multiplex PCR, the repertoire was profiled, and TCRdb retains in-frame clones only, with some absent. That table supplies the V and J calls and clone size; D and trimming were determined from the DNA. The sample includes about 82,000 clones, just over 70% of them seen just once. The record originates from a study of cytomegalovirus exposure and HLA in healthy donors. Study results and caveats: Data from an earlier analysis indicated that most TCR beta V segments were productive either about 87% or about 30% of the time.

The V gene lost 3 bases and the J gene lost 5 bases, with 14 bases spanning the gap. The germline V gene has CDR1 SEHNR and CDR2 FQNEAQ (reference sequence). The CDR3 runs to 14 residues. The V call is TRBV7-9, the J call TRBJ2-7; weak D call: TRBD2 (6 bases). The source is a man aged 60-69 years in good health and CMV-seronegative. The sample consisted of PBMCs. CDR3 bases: TGTGCCAGCAGCTTTTCTTCCGGGGAGGACGAGCAGTACTTC. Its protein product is CASSFSSGEDEQYF.